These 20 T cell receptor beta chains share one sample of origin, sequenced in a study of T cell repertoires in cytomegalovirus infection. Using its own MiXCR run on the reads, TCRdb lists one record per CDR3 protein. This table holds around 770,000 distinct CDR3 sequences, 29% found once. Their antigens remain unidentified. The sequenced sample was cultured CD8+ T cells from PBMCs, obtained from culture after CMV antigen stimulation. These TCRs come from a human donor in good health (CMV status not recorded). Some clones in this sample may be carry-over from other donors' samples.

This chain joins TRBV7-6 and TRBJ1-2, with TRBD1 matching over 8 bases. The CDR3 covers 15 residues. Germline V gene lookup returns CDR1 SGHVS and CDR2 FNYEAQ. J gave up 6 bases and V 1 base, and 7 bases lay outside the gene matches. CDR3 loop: CASSLGQGAIDGYTF. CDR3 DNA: TGTGCCAGCAGCTTAGGGCAGGGGGCGATAGATGGCTACACCTTC.

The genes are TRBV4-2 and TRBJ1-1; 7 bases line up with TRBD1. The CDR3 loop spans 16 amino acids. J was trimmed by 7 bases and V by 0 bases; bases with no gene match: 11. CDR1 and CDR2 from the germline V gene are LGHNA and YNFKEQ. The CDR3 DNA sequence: TGTGCCAGCAGCCAAGAGATTGGAGGGGGCTTTGGTGAAGCTTTCTTT. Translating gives CASSQEIGGGFGEAFF.

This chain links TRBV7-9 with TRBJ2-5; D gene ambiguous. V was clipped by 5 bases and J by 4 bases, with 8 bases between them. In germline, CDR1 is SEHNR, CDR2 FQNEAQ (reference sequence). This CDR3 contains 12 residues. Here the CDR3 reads CASSTPTETQYF. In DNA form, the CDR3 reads TGTGCCAGCAGCACCCCAACAGAGACCCAGTACTTC. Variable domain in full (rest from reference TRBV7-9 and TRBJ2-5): DTGVSQNPRHKITKRGQNVTFRCDPISEHNRLYWYRQTLGQGPEFLTYFQNEAQLEKSRLLSDRFSAERPKGSFSTLEIQRTEQGDSAMYLCASSTPTETQYFGPGTRLLVL.

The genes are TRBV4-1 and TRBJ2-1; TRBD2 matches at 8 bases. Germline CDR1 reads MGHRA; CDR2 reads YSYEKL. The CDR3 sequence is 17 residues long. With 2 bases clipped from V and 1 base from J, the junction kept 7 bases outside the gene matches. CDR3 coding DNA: TGCGCCAGCAGCCAAACCCCACTAGCGGATTCCTACAATGAGCAGTTCTTC. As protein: CASSQTPLADSYNEQFF.

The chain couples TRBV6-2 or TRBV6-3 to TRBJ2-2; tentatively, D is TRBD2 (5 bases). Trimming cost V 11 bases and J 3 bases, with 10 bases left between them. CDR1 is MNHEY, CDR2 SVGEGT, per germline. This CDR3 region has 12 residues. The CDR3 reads CACVGDTGELFF. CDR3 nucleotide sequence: TGTGCCTGCGTCGGGGACACCGGGGAGCTGTTTTTT.

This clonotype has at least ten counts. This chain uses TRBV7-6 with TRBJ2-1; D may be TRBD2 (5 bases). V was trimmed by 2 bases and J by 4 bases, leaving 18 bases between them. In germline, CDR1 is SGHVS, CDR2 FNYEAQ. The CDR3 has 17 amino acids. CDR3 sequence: CASSLLRAPNTYNEQFF. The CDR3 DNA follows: TGTGCCAGCAGCTTACTGAGGGCACCCAATACATACAATGAGCAGTTCTTC.

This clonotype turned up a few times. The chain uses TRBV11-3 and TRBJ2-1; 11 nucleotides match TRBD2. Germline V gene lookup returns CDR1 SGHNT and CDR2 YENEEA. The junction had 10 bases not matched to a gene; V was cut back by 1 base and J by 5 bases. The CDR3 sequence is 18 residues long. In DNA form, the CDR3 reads TGTGCCAGCAGCTTAGTGGGGGCTAGCGGGGGGCTCAACAATGAGCAGTTCTTC. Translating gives CASSLVGASGGLNNEQFF.

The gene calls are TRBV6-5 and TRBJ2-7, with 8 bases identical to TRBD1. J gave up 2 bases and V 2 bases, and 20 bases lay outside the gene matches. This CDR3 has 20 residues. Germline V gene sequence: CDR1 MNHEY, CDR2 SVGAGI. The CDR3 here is CASSYRRRGPRQGTPYEQYF. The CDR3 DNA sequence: TGTGCCAGCAGTTACCGACGCAGGGGGCCTCGACAGGGGACTCCCTACGAGCAGTACTTC.

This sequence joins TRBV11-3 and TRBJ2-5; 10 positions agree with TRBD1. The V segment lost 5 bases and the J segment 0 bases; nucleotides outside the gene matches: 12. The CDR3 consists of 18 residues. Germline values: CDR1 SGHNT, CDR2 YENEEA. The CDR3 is CASSLKRPGQGYQETQYF. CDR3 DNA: TGTGCCAGCAGCCTCAAACGCCCGGGACAGGGGTACCAAGAGACCCAGTACTTC.

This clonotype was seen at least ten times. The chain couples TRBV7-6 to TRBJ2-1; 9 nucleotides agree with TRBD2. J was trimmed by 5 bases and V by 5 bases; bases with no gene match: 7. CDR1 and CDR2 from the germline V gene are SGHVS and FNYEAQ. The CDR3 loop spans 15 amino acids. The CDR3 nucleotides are TGTGCCAGCAGCCCAAGCGGGGGGACTGACAATGAGCAGTTCTTC. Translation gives CASSPSGGTDNEQFF.

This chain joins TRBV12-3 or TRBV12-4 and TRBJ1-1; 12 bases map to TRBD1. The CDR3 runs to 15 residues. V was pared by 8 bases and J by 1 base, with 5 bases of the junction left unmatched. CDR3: CASHWDRGRNTEAFF. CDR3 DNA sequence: TGTGCCAGCCATTGGGACAGGGGGCGGAACACTGAAGCTTTCTTT.

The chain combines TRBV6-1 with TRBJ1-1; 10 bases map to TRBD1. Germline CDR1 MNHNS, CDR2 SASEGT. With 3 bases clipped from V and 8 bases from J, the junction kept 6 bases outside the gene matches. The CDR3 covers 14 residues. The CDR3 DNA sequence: TGTGCCAGCAGTGAGCCGGGACAGGGGTCAGAAGCTTTCTTT. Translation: CASSEPGQGSEAFF.

CDR3 sequence: CASSNTLDPNTGELFF. The CDR3 DNA sequence: TGTGCCAGCAGTAACACCCTAGACCCGAACACCGGGGAGCTGTTTTTT. The gene calls are TRBV6-2 or TRBV6-3 and TRBJ2-2, with D unclear. Germline values: CDR1 MNHEY, CDR2 SVGEGT. V lost 5 bases to trimming and J lost 0 bases, with 13 bases between them. The CDR3 is 16 amino acids.

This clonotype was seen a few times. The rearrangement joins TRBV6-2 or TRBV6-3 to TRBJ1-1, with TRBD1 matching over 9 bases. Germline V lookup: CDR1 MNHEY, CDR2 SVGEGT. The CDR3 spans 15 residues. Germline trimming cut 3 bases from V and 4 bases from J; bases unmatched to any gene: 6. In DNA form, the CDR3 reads TGTGCCAGCAGTTATACAGGGGGCTGGGGCACTGAAGCTTTCTTT. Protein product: CASSYTGGWGTEAFF.

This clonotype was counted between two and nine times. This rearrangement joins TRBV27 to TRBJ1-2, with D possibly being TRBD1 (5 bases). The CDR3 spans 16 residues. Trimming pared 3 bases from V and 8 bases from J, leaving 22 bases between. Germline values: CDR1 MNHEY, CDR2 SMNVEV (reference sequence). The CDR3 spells CASSFLRAGRLLGYTF. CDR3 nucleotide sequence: TGTGCCAGCAGTTTCCTAAGGGCAGGGCGTCTTTTAGGCTACACCTTC.

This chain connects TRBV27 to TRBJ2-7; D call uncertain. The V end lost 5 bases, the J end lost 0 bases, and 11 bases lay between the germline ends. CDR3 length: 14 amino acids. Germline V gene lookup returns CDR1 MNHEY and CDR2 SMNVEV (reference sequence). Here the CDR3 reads CASSVGYSSYEQYF. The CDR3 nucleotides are TGTGCCAGCAGTGTCGGTTATAGCTCCTACGAGCAGTACTTC.

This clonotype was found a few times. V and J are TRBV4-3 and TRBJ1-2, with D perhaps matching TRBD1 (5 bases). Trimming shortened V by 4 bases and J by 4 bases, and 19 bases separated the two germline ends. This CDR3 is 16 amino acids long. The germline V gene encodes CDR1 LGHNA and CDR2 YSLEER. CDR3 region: CASSLDGGNGGYGYTF. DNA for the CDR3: TGCGCCAGCAGCCTTGACGGCGGGAACGGGGGCTATGGCTACACCTTC.

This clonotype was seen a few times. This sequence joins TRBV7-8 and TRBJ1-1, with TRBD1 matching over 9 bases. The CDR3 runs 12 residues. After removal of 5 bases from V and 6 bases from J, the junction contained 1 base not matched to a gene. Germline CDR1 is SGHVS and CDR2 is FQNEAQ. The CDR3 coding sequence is TGTGCCAGCAGCAGGGACAGGGCTGAAGCTTTCTTT. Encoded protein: CASSRDRAEAFF.

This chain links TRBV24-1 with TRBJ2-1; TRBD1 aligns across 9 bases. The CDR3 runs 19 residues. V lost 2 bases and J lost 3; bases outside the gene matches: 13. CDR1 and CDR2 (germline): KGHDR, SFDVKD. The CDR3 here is CATSDSALVTGGFYNEQFF. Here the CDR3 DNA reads TGTGCCACCAGTGATTCGGCTTTGGTTACAGGGGGCTTCTACAATGAGCAGTTCTTC.

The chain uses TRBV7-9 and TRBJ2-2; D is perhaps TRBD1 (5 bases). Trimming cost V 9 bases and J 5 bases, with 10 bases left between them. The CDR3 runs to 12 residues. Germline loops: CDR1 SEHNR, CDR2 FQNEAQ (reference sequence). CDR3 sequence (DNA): TGTGCCAGTATTCAGGGAACCGGGGAGCTGTTTTTT. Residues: CASIQGTGELFF.